The next 13 T cell receptor beta chains were all read from a single sample in a study of blood T cell repertoires in COVID-19. Generated by immunoSEQ multiplex PCR, the TCRdb table keeps only in-frame clones and is missing some. The table records approximately 100,000 clones, around 80% of them present only once. The source material was peripheral blood. Receptors originate from a woman older than 75 with active or convalescent COVID-19.

This chain's CDR3 is CASSRSPRVETQYF. The CDR3 bases are TGTGCCAGTAGCCGCAGCCCTCGGGTGGAGACCCAGTACTTC. The genes are TRBV19 and TRBJ2-5; no reliable D call. V lost 6 bases and J lost 5, with 16 bases in between. Germline V gene sequence: CDR1 LNHDA, CDR2 SQIVND (reference sequence). This CDR3 comprises 14 residues.

This clone was counted a few times. The rearrangement uses TRBV5-1 and TRBJ2-7, with 9 bases aligning to TRBD1. The junction had 6 bases not matched to a gene; V was cut back by 5 bases and J by 0 bases. From germline, CDR1 is SGHRS and CDR2 YFSETQ. The CDR3 runs 15 residues. The CDR3 reads CASRKGQGSSYEQYF. CDR3 sequence (DNA): TGCGCCAGCAGAAAGGGACAGGGAAGCTCCTACGAGCAGTACTTC.

This clone was counted a single time. The gene calls are TRBV10-3 and TRBJ2-7, with D unclear. V was shortened by 7 bases and J by 0 bases, with 13 bases between the two germline ends. This CDR3 is built from 14 residues. Germline CDR1 is ENHRY and CDR2 is SYGVKD. The CDR3 DNA reads TGTGCCATCAAGTCGACACCCAGCTCCTACGAGCAGTACTTC. Its protein product is CAIKSTPSSYEQYF.

This chain uses TRBV7-2 with TRBJ2-7, with D maybe TRBD2 (5 bases). V lost 5 bases and J 6 bases, leaving 14 bases between the germline ends. Germline assignment: CDR1 SGHTA and CDR2 FQGNSA. The CDR3 has 13 amino acids. This chain's CDR3 is CASSQLLSVEQYF. As DNA, the CDR3 is TGTGCCAGCAGCCAGCTCCTTAGCGTCGAGCAGTACTTC. Full variable domain (rest looked up from reference TRBV7-2 and TRBJ2-7): GAGVSQSPSNKVTEKGKDVELRCDPISGHTALYWYRQSLGQGLEFLIYFQGNSAPDKSGLPSDRFSAERTGGSVSTLTIQRTQQEDSAVYLCASSQLLSVEQYFGPGTRLTVT.

This chain's CDR3 is CASSLLGLAGSYEQYF. In DNA, the CDR3 is TGTGCCAGCAGCTTACTCGGTCTAGCCGGGTCCTACGAGCAGTACTTC. The chain uses TRBV11-1 and TRBJ2-7; maybe TRBD2 (5 bases). This CDR3 region has 16 residues. V was shortened by 2 bases and J by 1 base, with 15 bases between the two germline ends. The germline CDR1 and CDR2 sequences are SGHAT and FQDESV (reference sequence). The entire variable domain, with the rest obtained from reference TRBV11-1 and TRBJ2-7, is as follows: EAEVAQSPRYKITEKSQAVAFWCDPISGHATLYWYRQILGQGPELLVQFQDESVVDDSQLPKDRFSAERLKGVDSTLKIQPAELGDSAMYLCASSLLGLAGSYEQYFGPGTRLTVT.

This clone was observed a single time. V gene TRBV5-1 combines with J gene TRBJ1-5; D ambiguous. Trimming took off 3 bases at V and 10 bases at J, with 20 bases between the two ends. The CDR3 loop spans 15 amino acids. Germline CDR1 SGHRS, CDR2 YFSETQ. CDR3 nucleotides: TGCGCCAGCAGCTCAACGGGGAGCGTCTACGATCCCCAGCATTTT. Translation: CASSSTGSVYDPQHF.

The J gene is TRBJ1-4, the V gene TRBV5-4; 7 bases map to TRBD1. The J segment lost 3 bases and the V segment lost 4 bases, leaving 3 bases of the junction unmatched. The CDR3 is made up of 14 amino acids. Germline CDR1 SGHNT, CDR2 YYREEE (reference sequence). This CDR3 reads CASSPGQPNEKLFF. In DNA, the CDR3 is TGTGCCAGCAGCCCGGGACAGCCTAATGAAAAACTGTTTTTT.

This clone was picked up one time. The rearrangement uses TRBV27 and TRBJ2-3; unclear D gene. Germline values: CDR1 MNHEY, CDR2 SMNVEV (reference sequence). CDR3 length: 13 amino acids. V was cut by 3 bases and J by 1 base, with 5 bases left in between. Written as DNA, the CDR3 is TGTGCCAGCAGTTTCGTCCGCACAGATACGCAGTATTTT. Protein sequence: CASSFVRTDTQYF.

CDR3 amino acids: CASSPLAGDTGELFF. The DNA of the CDR3 is TGTGCCAGCTCACCATTAGCGGGAGACACCGGGGAGCTGTTTTTT. The chain joins TRBV18 to TRBJ2-2; 9 bases align to TRBD2. Losses at the gene ends were 2 bases for V and 3 bases for J; bases not matched to a gene: 1. The CDR3 spans 15 residues. Germline V lookup: CDR1 KGHSH, CDR2 LQKENI. Full variable domain (remainder filled in from reference TRBV18 and TRBJ2-2): NAGVMQNPRHLVRRRGQEARLRCSPMKGHSHVYWYRQLPEEGLKFMVYLQKENIIDESGMPKERFSAEFPKEGPSILRIQQVVRGDSAAYFCASSPLAGDTGELFFGEGSRLTVL.

The chain uses TRBV7-9 and TRBJ2-1; 9 bases are a match to TRBD2. The CDR3 loop spans 15 amino acids. Germline V lookup: CDR1 SEHNR, CDR2 FQNEAQ (reference sequence). V was clipped by 1 base and J by 5 bases; unmatched bases: 3. For the CDR3, the DNA is TGTGCCAGCAGCTTAGTCCGCGGGAGGGACAATGAGCAGTTCTTC. Its translation is CASSLVRGRDNEQFF. Based on the CDR3 plus reference TRBV7-9 and TRBJ2-1, the full variable domain is DTGVSQNPRHKITKRGQNVTFRCDPISEHNRLYWYRQTLGQGPEFLTYFQNEAQLEKSRLLSDRFSAERPKGSFSTLEIQRTEQGDSAMYLCASSLVRGRDNEQFFGPGTRLTVL.

In nucleotides, the CDR3 is TGTGCCAGCTCACCACTCGGCCAGACAGGGGGACAGCCCCAGCATTTT. Residues: CASSPLGQTGGQPQHF. The V gene is TRBV18, the J gene TRBJ1-5; 9 bases line up with TRBD1. Germline loops: CDR1 KGHSH, CDR2 LQKENI. V was clipped by 1 base and J by 7 bases; unmatched bases: 8. The CDR3 loop spans 16 amino acids.

This chain joins TRBV7-8 and TRBJ2-2; 9 bases are shared with TRBD1. This CDR3 contains 15 residues. Germline V lookup: CDR1 SGHVS, CDR2 FQNEAQ. The ends lost 10 bases at V and 6 bases at J; junction bases unmatched: 12. The CDR3 DNA follows: TGTGCCACCAATACCGGGACAGGGTTCCCCGGGGAGCTGTTTTTT. This codes for CATNTGTGFPGELFF.

The genes are TRBV5-1 and TRBJ1-4; 10 nucleotides agree with TRBD1. Germline-derived CDR1 and CDR2 are SGHRS and YFSETQ. CDR3 length: 18 residues. The V gene end was trimmed by 2 bases and the J gene end by 1 base; junction bases not matched to a gene: 8. The CDR3 reads CASSLPGQGILTNEKLFF. CDR3 nucleotides: TGCGCCAGCAGCTTACCGGGACAGGGGATATTAACTAATGAAAAACTGTTTTTT.